The present TCR beta chain was sequenced within a study of beta chain features in type 1 diabetes. The isolated RNA, all of it, was reverse transcribed, so expressed TCRB transcripts were what got sequenced. The protocol was immunoSEQ multiplex PCR, while the TCRdb copy is restricted to in-frame clones and leaves out a portion. Here the sample spans about 660,000 clones, more than 12% being singletons. Study-level results: Sampled from patients, naive, central memory and Treg TCRB repertoires appeared more similar than those sampled from healthy donors. TCRB CDR3s were moderately but significantly shorter in Type 1 diabetes patients in all four CD4+ subsets. Type 1 diabetes patients had VDJ junctions that carried fewer insertions and more deletions. For patients and controls alike, PCR might favor shorter templates to the same degree.

J lost 4 bases, V lost 7 bases, and 7 bases had no gene match. Germline V gives CDR1 SGHTA, CDR2 FQGNSA. The CDR3 runs 14 residues. CD4+ cells of the naive, central memory, regulatory and stem cell-like memory types were sorted via CD45RO/CCR7/CD25/CD127/CD95/CD27. This clone was detected a few times. What it binds is unknown. The sequencing input was naive CD4+ T cells from blood. The V and J genes are TRBV7-2 and TRBJ2-3; TRBD1 matches 8 bases. The sequence was obtained from a man younger than 35 with type 1 diabetes. The CDR3 protein is CASTLDRGADTQYF. The CDR3 DNA is TGTGCCAGCACCCTTGACAGGGGCGCAGATACGCAGTATTTT.